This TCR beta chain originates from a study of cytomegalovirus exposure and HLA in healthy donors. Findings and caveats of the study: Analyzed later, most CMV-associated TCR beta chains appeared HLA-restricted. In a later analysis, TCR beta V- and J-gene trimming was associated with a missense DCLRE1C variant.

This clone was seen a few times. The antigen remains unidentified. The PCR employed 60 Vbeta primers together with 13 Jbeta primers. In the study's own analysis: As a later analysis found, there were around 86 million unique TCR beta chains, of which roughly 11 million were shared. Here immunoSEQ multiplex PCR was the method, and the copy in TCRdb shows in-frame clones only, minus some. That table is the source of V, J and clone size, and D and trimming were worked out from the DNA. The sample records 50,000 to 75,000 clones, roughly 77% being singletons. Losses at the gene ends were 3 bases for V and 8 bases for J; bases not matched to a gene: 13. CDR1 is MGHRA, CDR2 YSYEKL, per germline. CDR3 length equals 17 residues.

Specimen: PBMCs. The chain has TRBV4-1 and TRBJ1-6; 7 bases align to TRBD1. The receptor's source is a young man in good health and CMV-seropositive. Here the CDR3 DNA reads TGCGCCAGCAGCCAGGTGGTTAGGGGGCCTCGGGATTCACCCCTCCACTTT. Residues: CASSQVVRGPRDSPLHF.